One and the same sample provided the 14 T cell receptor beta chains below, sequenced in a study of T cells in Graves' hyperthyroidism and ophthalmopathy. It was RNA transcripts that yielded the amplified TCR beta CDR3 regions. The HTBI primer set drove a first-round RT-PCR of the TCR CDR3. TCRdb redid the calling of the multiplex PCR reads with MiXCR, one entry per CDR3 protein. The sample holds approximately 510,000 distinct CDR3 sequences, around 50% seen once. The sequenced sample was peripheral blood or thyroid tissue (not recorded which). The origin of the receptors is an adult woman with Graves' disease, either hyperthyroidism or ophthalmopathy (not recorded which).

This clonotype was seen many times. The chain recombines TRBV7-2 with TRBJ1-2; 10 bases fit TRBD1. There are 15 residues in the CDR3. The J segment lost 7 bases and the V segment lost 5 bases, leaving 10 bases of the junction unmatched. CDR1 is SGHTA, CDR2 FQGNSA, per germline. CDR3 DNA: TGTGCCAGCAGCCCTAGACAGGGGGCTATTGGTGGCTACACCTTC. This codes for CASSPRQGAIGGYTF.

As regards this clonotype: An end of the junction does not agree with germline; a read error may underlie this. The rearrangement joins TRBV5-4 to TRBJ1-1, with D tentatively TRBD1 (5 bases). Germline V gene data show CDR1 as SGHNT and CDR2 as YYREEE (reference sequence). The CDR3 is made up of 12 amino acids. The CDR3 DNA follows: TGTGCCAGCAGTTTGGGGGGGGAGGAAGCTTTCTTT. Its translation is CASSLGGEEAFF.

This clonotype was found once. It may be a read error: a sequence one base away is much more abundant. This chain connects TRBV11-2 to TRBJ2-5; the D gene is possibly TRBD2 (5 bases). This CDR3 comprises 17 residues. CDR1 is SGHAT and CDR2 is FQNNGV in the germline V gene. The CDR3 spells CASSLGGAAKPQEAQYF. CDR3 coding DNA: TGCGCCAGCAGCTTGGGCGGAGCGGCGAAGCCCCAAGAGGCCCAGTACTTC.

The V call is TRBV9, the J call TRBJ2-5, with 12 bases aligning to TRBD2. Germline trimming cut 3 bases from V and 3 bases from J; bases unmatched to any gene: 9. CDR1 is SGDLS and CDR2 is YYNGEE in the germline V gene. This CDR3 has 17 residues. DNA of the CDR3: TGTGCCAGCAGCGGGACTAGCGGGGTGGTGGGGAAAGAGACCCAGTACTTC. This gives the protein CASSGTSGVVGKETQYF.

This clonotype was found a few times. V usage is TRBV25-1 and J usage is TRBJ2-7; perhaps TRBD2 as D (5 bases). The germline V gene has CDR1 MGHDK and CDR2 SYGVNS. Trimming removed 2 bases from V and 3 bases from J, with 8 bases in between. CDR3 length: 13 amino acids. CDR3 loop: CASSEVGNYEQYF. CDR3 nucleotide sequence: TGTGCCAGCAGTGAAGTCGGGAACTACGAGCAGTACTTC.

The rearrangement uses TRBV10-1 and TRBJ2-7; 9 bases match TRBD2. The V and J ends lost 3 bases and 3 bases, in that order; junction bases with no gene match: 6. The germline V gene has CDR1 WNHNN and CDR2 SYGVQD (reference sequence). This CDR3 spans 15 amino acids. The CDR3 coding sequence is TGCGCCAGCAGTGATTTCGGGACTAGCTACTACGAGCAGTACTTC. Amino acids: CASSDFGTSYYEQYF.

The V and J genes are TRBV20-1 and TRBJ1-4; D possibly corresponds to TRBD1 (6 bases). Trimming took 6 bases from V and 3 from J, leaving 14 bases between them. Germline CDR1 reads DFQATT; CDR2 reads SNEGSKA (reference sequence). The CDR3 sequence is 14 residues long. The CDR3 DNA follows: TGCAGTGCCCAGGAGGGGGGGCCTAATGAAAAACTGTTTTTT. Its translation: CSAQEGGPNEKLFF.

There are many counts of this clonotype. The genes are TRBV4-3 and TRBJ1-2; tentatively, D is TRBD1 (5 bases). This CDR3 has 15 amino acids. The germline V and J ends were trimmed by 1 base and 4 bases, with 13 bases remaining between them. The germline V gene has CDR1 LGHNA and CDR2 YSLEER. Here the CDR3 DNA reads TGCGCCAGCAGCCAAGCGGTAATGGGGGGCTATGGCTACACCTTC. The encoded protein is CASSQAVMGGYGYTF.

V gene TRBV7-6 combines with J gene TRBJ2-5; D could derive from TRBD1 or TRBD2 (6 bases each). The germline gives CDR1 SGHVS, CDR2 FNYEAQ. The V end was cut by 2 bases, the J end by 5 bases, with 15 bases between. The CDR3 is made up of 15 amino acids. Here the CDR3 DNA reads TGTGCCAGCAGCTTATCTATCGGAGGGGGGGAGACCCAGTACTTC. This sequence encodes CASSLSIGGGETQYF.

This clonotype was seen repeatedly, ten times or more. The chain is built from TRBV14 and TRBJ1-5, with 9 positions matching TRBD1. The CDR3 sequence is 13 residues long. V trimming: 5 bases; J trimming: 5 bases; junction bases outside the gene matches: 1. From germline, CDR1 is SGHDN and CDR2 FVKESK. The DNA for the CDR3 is TGTGCCAGCAGCGACAGGGGGGATCAGCCCCAGCATTTT. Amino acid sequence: CASSDRGDQPQHF. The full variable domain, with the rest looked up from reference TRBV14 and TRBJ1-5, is EAGVTQFPSHSVIEKGQTVTLRCDPISGHDNLYWYRRVMGKEIKFLLHFVKESKQDESGMPNNRFLAERTGGTYSTLKVQPAELEDSGVYFCASSDRGDQPQHFGDGTRLSIL.

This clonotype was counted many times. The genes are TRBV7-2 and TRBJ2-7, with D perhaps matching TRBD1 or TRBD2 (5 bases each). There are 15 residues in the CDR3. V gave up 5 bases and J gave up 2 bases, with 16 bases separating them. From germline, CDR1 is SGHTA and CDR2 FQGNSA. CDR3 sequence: CASSIRGSETYEQYF. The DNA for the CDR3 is TGTGCCAGCAGCATCCGGGGCTCCGAAACCTACGAGCAGTACTTC. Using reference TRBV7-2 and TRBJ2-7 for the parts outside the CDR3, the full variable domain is GAGVSQSPSNKVTEKGKDVELRCDPISGHTALYWYRQSLGQGLEFLIYFQGNSAPDKSGLPSDRFSAERTGGSVSTLTIQRTQQEDSAVYLCASSIRGSETYEQYFGPGTRLTVT.

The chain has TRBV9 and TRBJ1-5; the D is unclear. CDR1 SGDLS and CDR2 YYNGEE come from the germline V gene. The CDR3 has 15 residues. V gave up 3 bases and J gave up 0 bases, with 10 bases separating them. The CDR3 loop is CASSAWDVSNQPQHF. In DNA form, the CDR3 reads TGTGCCAGCAGCGCCTGGGATGTTAGCAATCAGCCCCAGCATTTT.

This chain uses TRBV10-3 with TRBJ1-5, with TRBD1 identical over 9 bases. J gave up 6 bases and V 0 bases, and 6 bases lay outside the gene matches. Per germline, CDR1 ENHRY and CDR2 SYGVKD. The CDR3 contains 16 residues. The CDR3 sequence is CAISESGQGIGQPQHF. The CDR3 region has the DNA TGTGCCATCAGTGAGTCGGGACAGGGAATCGGTCAGCCCCAGCATTTT.

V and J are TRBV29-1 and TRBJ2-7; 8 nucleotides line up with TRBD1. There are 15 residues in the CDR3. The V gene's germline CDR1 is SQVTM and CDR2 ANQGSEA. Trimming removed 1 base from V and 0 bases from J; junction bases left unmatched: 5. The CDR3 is CSVEVDRGNSYEQYF. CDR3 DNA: TGCAGCGTTGAAGTCGACAGGGGTAACTCCTACGAGCAGTACTTC.